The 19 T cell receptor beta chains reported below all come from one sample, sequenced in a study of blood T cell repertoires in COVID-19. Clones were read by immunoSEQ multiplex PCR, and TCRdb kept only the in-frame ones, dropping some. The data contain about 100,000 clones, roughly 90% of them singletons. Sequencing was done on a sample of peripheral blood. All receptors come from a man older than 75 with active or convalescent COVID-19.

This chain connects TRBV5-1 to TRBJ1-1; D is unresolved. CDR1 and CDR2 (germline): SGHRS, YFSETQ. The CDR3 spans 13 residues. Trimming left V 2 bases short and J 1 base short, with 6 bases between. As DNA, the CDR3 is TGCGCCAGCAGCTTCACTAGGAACACTGAAGCTTTCTTT. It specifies CASSFTRNTEAFF.

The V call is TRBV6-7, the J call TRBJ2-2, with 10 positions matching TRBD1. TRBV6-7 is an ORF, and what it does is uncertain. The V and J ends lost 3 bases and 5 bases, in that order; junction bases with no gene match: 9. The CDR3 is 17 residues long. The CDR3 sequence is CASSYGPGQGFTGELFF. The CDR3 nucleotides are TGTGCCAGCAGTTATGGGCCGGGACAGGGGTTTACCGGGGAGCTGTTTTTT.

DNA of the CDR3: TGTGCCAGCAGCTTAGGCGGGAGCAACTACGAGCAGTACTTC. Translating gives CASSLGGSNYEQYF. This sequence joins TRBV7-2 and TRBJ2-7, with 7 bases lining up with TRBD2. After removal of 1 base from V and 3 bases from J, the junction contained 3 bases not matched to a gene. This CDR3 has 14 residues. Germline V gives CDR1 SGHTA, CDR2 FQGNSA.

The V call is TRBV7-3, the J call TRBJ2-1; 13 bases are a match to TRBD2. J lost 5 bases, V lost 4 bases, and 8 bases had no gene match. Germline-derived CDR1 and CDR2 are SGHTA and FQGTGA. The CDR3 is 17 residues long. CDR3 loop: CASSSDLLAGGHNEQFF. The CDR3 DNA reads TGTGCCAGCAGCTCCGACCTACTAGCGGGAGGGCACAATGAGCAGTTCTTC.

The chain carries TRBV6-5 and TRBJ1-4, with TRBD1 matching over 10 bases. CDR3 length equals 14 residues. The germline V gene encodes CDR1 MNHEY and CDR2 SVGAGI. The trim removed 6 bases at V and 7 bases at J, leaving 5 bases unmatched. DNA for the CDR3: TGTGCCAGCAGACACGGACAGGGGGTTGAAAAACTGTTTTTT. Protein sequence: CASRHGQGVEKLFF.

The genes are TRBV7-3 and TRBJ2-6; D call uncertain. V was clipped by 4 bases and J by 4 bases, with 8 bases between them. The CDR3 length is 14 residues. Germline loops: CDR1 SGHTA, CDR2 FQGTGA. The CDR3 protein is CASSSPGGANVLTF. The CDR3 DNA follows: TGTGCCAGCAGCTCACCCGGGGGGGCCAACGTCCTGACTTTC.

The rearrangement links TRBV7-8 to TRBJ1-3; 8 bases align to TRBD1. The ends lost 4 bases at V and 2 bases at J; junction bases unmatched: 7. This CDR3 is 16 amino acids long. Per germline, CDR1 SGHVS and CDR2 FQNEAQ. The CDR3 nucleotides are TGTGCCAGCAGCTACTACCCGACAGGGGCTGGAAACACCATATATTTT. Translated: CASSYYPTGAGNTIYF. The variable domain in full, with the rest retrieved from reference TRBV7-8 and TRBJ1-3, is GAGVSQSPRYKVAKRGQDVALRCDPISGHVSLFWYQQALGQGPEFLTYFQNEAQLDKSGLPSDRFFAERPEGSVSTLKIQRTQQEDSAVYLCASSYYPTGAGNTIYFGEGSWLTVV.

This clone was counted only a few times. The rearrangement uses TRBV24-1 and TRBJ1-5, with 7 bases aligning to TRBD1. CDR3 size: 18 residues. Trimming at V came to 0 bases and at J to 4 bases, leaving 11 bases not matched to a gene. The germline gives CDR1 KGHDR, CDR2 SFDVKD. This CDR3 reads CATSDLLKRTGFNQPQHF. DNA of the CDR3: TGTGCCACCAGTGATTTGCTCAAACGGACAGGATTTAATCAGCCCCAGCATTTT.

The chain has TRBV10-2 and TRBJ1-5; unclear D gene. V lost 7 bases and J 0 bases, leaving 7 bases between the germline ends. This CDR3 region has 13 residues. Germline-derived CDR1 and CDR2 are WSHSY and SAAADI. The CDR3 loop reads CASTEYSNQPQHF. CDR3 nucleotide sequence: TGCGCCAGCACAGAATATAGCAATCAGCCCCAGCATTTT.

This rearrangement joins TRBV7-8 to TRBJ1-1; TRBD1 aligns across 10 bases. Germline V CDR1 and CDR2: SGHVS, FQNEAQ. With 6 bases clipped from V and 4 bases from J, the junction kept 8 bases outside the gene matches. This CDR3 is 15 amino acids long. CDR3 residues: CASRPGTGAFTEAFF. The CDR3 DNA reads TGTGCCAGCAGACCCGGGACAGGGGCGTTCACTGAAGCTTTCTTT. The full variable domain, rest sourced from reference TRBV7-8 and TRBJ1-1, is GAGVSQSPRYKVAKRGQDVALRCDPISGHVSLFWYQQALGQGPEFLTYFQNEAQLDKSGLPSDRFFAERPEGSVSTLKIQRTQQEDSAVYLCASRPGTGAFTEAFFGQGTRLTVV.

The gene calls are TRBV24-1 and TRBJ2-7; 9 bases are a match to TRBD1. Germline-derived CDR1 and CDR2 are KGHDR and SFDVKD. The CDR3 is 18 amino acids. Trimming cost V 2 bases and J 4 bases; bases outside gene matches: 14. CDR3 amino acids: CATSDSKGPGQGVYEQYF. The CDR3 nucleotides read TGTGCCACCAGTGATTCGAAGGGTCCGGGACAGGGAGTGTACGAGCAGTACTTC.

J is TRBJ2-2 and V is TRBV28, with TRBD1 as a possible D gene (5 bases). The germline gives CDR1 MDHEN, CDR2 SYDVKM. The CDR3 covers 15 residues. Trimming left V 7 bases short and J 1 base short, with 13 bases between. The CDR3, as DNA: TGTGCCAGCACAGGAATTACAGGGAACACCGGGGAGCTGTTTTTT. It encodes CASTGITGNTGELFF.

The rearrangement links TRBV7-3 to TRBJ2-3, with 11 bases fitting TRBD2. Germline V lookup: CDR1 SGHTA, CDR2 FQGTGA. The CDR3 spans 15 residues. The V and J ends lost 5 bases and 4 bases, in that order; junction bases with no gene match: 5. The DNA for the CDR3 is TGTGCCAGCAGCGCCCCGGGACTAGCGGCAGATACGCAGTATTTT. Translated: CASSAPGLAADTQYF.

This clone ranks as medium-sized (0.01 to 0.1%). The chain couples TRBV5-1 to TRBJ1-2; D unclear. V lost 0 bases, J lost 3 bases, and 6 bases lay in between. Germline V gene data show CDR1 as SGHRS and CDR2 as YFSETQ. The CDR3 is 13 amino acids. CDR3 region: CASSLEADYGYTF. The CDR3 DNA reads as TGCGCCAGCAGCTTGGAAGCGGACTATGGCTACACCTTC.

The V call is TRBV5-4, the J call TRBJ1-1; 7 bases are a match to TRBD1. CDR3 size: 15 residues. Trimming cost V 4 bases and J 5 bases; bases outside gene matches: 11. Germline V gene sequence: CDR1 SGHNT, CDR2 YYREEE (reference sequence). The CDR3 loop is CASSNPTGAVTEAFF. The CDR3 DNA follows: TGTGCCAGCAGCAACCCTACAGGGGCTGTTACTGAAGCTTTCTTT.

The CDR3 loop is CASSTATSGAPVEQFF. In DNA form, the CDR3 reads TGCGCCAGCAGCACCGCAACTAGCGGGGCCCCGGTTGAGCAGTTCTTC. This chain uses TRBV5-1 with TRBJ2-1, with 10 positions matching TRBD2. This CDR3 is 16 amino acids long. V lost 4 bases, J lost 9 bases, and 13 bases stayed unmatched. From germline, CDR1 is SGHRS and CDR2 YFSETQ.

CDR3 loop: CASSLGGGPSGNTIYF. The CDR3 bases are TGTGCCAGCAGCTTAGGTGGGGGCCCCTCTGGAAACACCATATATTTT. This chain uses TRBV7-2 with TRBJ1-3; a weak D match, TRBD1 (6 bases). The CDR3 length is 16 residues. Germline V gives CDR1 SGHTA, CDR2 FQGNSA. Trimming took 1 base from V and 0 from J, leaving 10 bases between them.

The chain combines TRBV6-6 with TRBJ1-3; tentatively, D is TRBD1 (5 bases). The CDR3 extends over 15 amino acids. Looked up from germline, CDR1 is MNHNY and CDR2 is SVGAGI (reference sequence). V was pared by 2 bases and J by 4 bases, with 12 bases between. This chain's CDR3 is CASSYQGAGGNTIYF. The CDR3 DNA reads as TGTGCCAGCAGTTACCAAGGGGCAGGGGGAAACACCATATATTTT.

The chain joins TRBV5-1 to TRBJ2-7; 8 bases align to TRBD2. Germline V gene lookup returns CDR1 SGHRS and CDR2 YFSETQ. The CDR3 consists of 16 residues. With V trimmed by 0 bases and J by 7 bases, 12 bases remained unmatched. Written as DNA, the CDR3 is TGCGCCAGCAGCTTGGCCCCGGGAGGGCTCGGGGGAGAGCAGTACTTC. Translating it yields CASSLAPGGLGGEQYF.